This T cell receptor (beta chain) was recovered during a study of response to subunit inactivated influenza vaccine. General study findings and limits: It was the authors' suggestion that each seasonal influenza vaccination recruits few new T cells.

The CDR3 sequence is 12 residues long. Germline V gene sequence: CDR1 GTSNPN, CDR2 SVGIG (reference sequence). TCRdb processed the RT-PCR reads anew with MiXCR; each CDR3 protein has one entry. The sample has fewer than 350,000 distinct CDR3 sequences; around a fifth are singletons. In this sample, this clonotype turned up a few times. Its antigen is as yet unknown. Germline is not matched at one junction end, which may reflect a read error. The receptor comes from a man between 50 and 75 years old who received an inactivated influenza vaccine. The rearrangement joins TRBV30 to TRBJ2-7; TRBD1 is a possible D gene (6 bases). The sample was PBMCs from blood, taken roughly 20 months after vaccination. The CDR3 here is CAWNKFGDRPHF. CDR3 coding DNA: TGTGCCTGGAACAAGTTTGGAGACAGGCCTCACTTC.